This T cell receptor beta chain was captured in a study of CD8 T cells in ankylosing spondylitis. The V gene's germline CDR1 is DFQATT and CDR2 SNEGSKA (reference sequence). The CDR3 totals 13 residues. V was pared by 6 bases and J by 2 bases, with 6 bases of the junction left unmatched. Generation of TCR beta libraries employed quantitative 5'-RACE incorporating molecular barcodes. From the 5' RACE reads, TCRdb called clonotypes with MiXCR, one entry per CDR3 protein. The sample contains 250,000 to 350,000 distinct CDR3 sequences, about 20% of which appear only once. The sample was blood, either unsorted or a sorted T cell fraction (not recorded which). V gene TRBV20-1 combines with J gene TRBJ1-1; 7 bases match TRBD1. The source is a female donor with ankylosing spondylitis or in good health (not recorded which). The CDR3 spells CSAPDRINTEAFF. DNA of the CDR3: TGCAGTGCCCCGGACAGGATTAACACTGAAGCTTTCTTT.